A single sample is the source of the 29 T cell receptor beta chains below, sequenced in a study of T cell responses to AZD1222 COVID-19 vaccine (dated by TCRdb to the early 2020s). The time point label for this specimen denotes: baseline before first vaccination. The receptor library was made with the immunoSEQ multiplex PCR assay. TCRdb holds this immuneACCESS table with in-frame rearrangements only. Some clones are missing; in checked studies, unresolved V genes explain under half, and the rest has no known cause. The sample contains 95,000 to 150,000 clones, more than 75% of them found a single time. Roughly 7.7% of the sample lies in the top ten. The material was peripheral blood, obtained on day 0 of AZD1222 vaccination. The source is an adult in good health.

The V call is TRBV27, the J call TRBJ2-1; D gene ambiguous. Trimming shortened V by 6 bases and J by 0 bases, and 6 bases separated the two germline ends. CDR1 and CDR2 (germline): MNHEY, SMNVEV (reference sequence). The CDR3 extends over 13 amino acids. Here the CDR3 DNA reads TGTGCCAGCAGCTACGCCTCCTACAATGAGCAGTTCTTC. It codes for CASSYASYNEQFF.

The CDR3 spells CASSWANTGELFF. DNA of the CDR3: TGTGCCAGCAGTTGGGCAAACACCGGGGAGCTGTTTTTT. The V and J genes are TRBV12-3 or TRBV12-4 and TRBJ2-2; D is undetermined. CDR3 length: 13 amino acids. V lost 4 bases and J 2 bases, leaving 5 bases between the germline ends.

The rearrangement joins TRBV21-1 to TRBJ1-5; the table calls TRBD1, which could not be checked here. TRBV21-1 is marked as a pseudogene. The CDR3 contains 16 residues. The CDR3 sequence: CASSNQGSSSNQPQHF. CDR3 bases: TGTGCCAGCAGCAACCAGGGCTCTTCTAGCAATCAGCCCCAGCATTTT.

The chain uses TRBV5-1 and TRBJ1-3; no clear D gene. From germline, CDR1 is SGHRS and CDR2 YFSETQ. CDR3 length equals 14 residues. V dropped 3 bases and J dropped 0 bases, with 7 bases sitting between them. The CDR3 reads CASSYASSGNTIYF. The CDR3 region has the DNA TGCGCCAGCAGCTATGCCTCCTCTGGAAACACCATATATTTT.

This clone occurred a few times. This chain links TRBV4-1 with TRBJ2-7; 7 bases are shared with TRBD1. J was trimmed by 4 bases and V by 0 bases; bases with no gene match: 9. The CDR3 is 16 amino acids. CDR1 is MGHRA and CDR2 is YSYEKL in the germline V gene. The CDR3 here is CASSQERRQGAYEQYF. CDR3 coding DNA: TGCGCCAGCAGCCAAGAGCGGAGACAGGGAGCTTACGAGCAGTACTTC.

This clone has at least ten counts. This rearrangement joins TRBV28 to TRBJ1-3; weak D call: TRBD1 (6 bases). Germline lookup yields CDR1 MDHEN and CDR2 SYDVKM. With 6 bases removed from V and 0 bases from J, the gap between germline ends came to 18 bases. The CDR3 runs 17 residues. This CDR3 reads CASRPRGQPSSGNTIYF. CDR3 in DNA: TGTGCCAGCAGACCCCGAGGACAGCCATCCTCTGGAAACACCATATATTTT.

This clone was found once. This chain links TRBV5-1 with TRBJ1-1; perhaps TRBD1 as D (5 bases). Deletions cut 4 bases from V and 1 base from J, with 17 bases between. Per the germline V gene, CDR1 is SGHRS and CDR2 is YFSETQ. The CDR3 is 16 amino acids. CDR3 in amino acids: CASSPGGASRNTEAFF. Written as DNA, the CDR3 is TGCGCCAGCAGCCCCGGGGGTGCCAGTCGGAACACTGAAGCTTTCTTT.

The J gene is TRBJ2-7, the V gene TRBV21-1. TRBV21-1 constitutes a pseudogene. The CDR3 covers 14 residues. DNA for the CDR3: TGTGCCAGCAGCACCGGGACCCGGCTGGGGGAGCAGTACTTC. It is translated as CASSTGTRLGEQYF.

V is TRBV4-1 and J is TRBJ2-2; D perhaps matches TRBD1 (5 bases). Trimming left V 3 bases short and J 5 bases short, with 16 bases between. CDR1 MGHRA and CDR2 YSYEKL come from the germline V gene. There are 16 residues in the CDR3. CDR3 DNA sequence: TGCGCCAGCAGCCATAGGGGTTCTACTGCAACCGGGGAGCTGTTTTTT. It codes for CASSHRGSTATGELFF.

The chain's CDR3 is CASKSLAGEPPYEQYF. CDR3 DNA: TGTGCCAGCAAGTCCCTCGCGGGGGAACCCCCCTACGAGCAGTACTTC. V is TRBV7-9 and J is TRBJ2-7; 7 positions match TRBD2. CDR1 is SEHNR, CDR2 FQNEAQ, per germline (reference sequence). V was pared by 7 bases and J by 2 bases, with 14 bases of the junction left unmatched. This CDR3 region has 16 residues.

The sample holds a few counts of this clone. The V and J genes are TRBV3-1 (or the pseudogene TRBV3-2) and TRBJ2-7; D is unresolved. This CDR3 is 15 amino acids long. The V gene lost 0 bases and the J gene lost 0 bases, with 9 bases spanning the gap. Germline V gene sequence: CDR1 LGHDT, CDR2 YNNKEL (reference sequence). For the CDR3, the DNA is TGTGCCAGCAGCCAAGAACTATCAAGCTCCTACGAGCAGTACTTC. Translation: CASSQELSSSYEQYF.

This clone was seen a single time. The V and J genes are TRBV27 and TRBJ2-7; D perhaps matches TRBD2 (5 bases). Trimming pared 10 bases from V and 2 bases from J, leaving 15 bases between. The V gene's germline CDR1 is MNHEY and CDR2 SMNVEV (reference sequence). CDR3 length: 13 residues. The CDR3 spells CATGPRVPYEQYF. The CDR3, as DNA: TGTGCCACTGGCCCGCGGGTCCCCTACGAGCAGTACTTC.

The genes are TRBV13 and TRBJ2-3; D possibly corresponds to TRBD2 (6 bases). Germline CDR1 and CDR2: PRHDT and FYEKMQ (reference sequence). V lost 2 bases to trimming and J lost 0 bases, with 9 bases between them. The CDR3 runs 15 residues. CDR3 in DNA: TGTGCCAGCAGCTTAAGGAGCGGGAGCACAGATACGCAGTATTTT. Its translation is CASSLRSGSTDTQYF.

The J gene is TRBJ2-2, the V gene TRBV7-2, with D unclear. Trimming left V 2 bases short and J 0 bases short, with 13 bases between. From germline, CDR1 is SGHTA and CDR2 FQGNSA. The length of the CDR3 is 17 residues. CDR3 sequence: CASSLFGRTTNTGELFF. The CDR3 DNA reads TGTGCCAGCAGCTTATTTGGCAGGACGACGAACACCGGGGAGCTGTTTTTT.

CDR3 in DNA: TGTGCCTGGAGAGCGCTAGCGGGAGTTCACAATGAGCAGTTCTTC. This sequence encodes CAWRALAGVHNEQFF. This chain joins TRBV30 and TRBJ2-1, with 10 bases aligning to TRBD2. Germline trimming cut 3 bases from V and 5 bases from J; bases unmatched to any gene: 7. Germline V lookup: CDR1 GTSNPN, CDR2 SVGIG (reference sequence). This CDR3 is built from 15 residues.

The chain joins TRBV5-1 to TRBJ2-7; D not resolved. The CDR3 sequence is 14 residues long. Deletions cut 0 bases from V and 0 bases from J, with 7 bases between. Germline CDR1 SGHRS, CDR2 YFSETQ. In DNA, the CDR3 is TGCGCCAGCAGCTTGGGCGGAGCCTCCTACGAGCAGTACTTC. This translates into CASSLGGASYEQYF.

The rearrangement links TRBV18 to TRBJ2-4; D call uncertain. Looked up from germline, CDR1 is KGHSH and CDR2 is LQKENI. Trimming pared 0 bases from V and 0 bases from J, leaving 6 bases between. The CDR3 runs to 15 residues. The CDR3 DNA reads as TGTGCCAGCTCACCACCGCCCCTAGCCAAAAACATTCAGTACTTC. It translates to CASSPPPLAKNIQYF.

This chain uses TRBV7-9 with TRBJ1-6, with a tentative D call TRBD1 (6 bases). V lost 4 bases and J lost 11, with 9 bases in between. The CDR3 sequence is 12 residues long. The germline gives CDR1 SEHNR, CDR2 FQNEAQ (reference sequence). The CDR3 loop is CASSSRGPPLHF. As DNA, the CDR3 is TGTGCCAGCAGCTCCAGGGGTCCACCCCTCCACTTT.

The V gene is TRBV7-8, the J gene TRBJ2-7; 9 bases are shared with TRBD1. This CDR3 contains 14 residues. Per the germline V gene, CDR1 is SGHVS and CDR2 is FQNEAQ. After removal of 5 bases from V and 3 bases from J, the junction contained 5 bases not matched to a gene. CDR3 nucleotide sequence: TGTGCCAGCAGCATCAACAGGGGGCGCTACGAGCAGTACTTC. Its translation: CASSINRGRYEQYF.

The V and J genes are TRBV7-2 and TRBJ2-5; D assignment may be TRBD1 or TRBD2 (6 bases each). Germline CDR1 and CDR2: SGHTA and FQGNSA. The CDR3 covers 15 residues. V lost 5 bases, J lost 4 bases, and 17 bases lay in between. The CDR3 sequence is CASSPLQGRGETQYF. The CDR3 nucleotides are TGTGCCAGCAGCCCCCTTCAGGGGCGGGGAGAGACCCAGTACTTC.

The chain couples TRBV7-8 to TRBJ2-7; 13 bases align to TRBD2. The junction had 3 bases not matched to a gene; V was cut back by 0 bases and J by 1 base. The CDR3 contains 17 residues. Germline-derived CDR1 and CDR2 are SGHVS and FQNEAQ. CDR3 nucleotide sequence: TGTGCCAGCAGCTTAGCCTCGGGACTAGCGGGGTCCTACGAGCAGTACTTC. Amino acid sequence: CASSLASGLAGSYEQYF.

The rearrangement uses TRBV24-1 and TRBJ2-2, with 7 bases identical to TRBD1. The V gene end was trimmed by 2 bases and the J gene end by 0 bases; junction bases not matched to a gene: 5. Germline CDR1 and CDR2: KGHDR and SFDVKD. The CDR3 sequence is 17 residues long. The CDR3 DNA follows: TGTGCCACCAGTGATTCGACAGGGAGAACGAACACCGGGGAGCTGTTTTTT. Amino acid sequence: CATSDSTGRTNTGELFF.

J is TRBJ2-3 and V is TRBV5-6; TRBD2 matches at 15 bases. The CDR3 consists of 16 residues. V lost 3 bases and J lost 6; bases outside the gene matches: 5. Germline loops: CDR1 SGHDT, CDR2 YYEEEE. CDR3 bases: TGTGCCAGCAGCTCCCGGACTAGCGGGAGGGGTGATACGCAGTATTTT. Its protein is CASSSRTSGRGDTQYF.

The chain couples TRBV5-5 to TRBJ2-3, with 7 bases that match TRBD1. The CDR3 consists of 14 residues. V lost 6 bases, J lost 6 bases, and 10 bases stayed unmatched. The germline V gene encodes CDR1 SGHKS and CDR2 YYEKEE (reference sequence). The DNA for the CDR3 is TGTGCCAGCATCCCCGGGACAGACTTGGATACGCAGTATTTT. Protein product: CASIPGTDLDTQYF.

J is TRBJ1-1 and V is TRBV18; tentative D call: TRBD1 (6 bases). Germline V gene sequence: CDR1 KGHSH, CDR2 LQKENI. Trimming took 4 bases from V and 2 from J, leaving 11 bases between them. This CDR3 has 14 residues. The CDR3 DNA follows: TGTGCCAGCTCACTCGACAGGATTAACACTGAAGCTTTCTTT. Translating it yields CASSLDRINTEAFF.

The chain couples TRBV5-6 to TRBJ2-5; 10 nucleotides agree with TRBD1. The ends lost 3 bases at V and 5 bases at J; junction bases unmatched: 10. This CDR3 spans 16 amino acids. The V gene's germline CDR1 is SGHDT and CDR2 YYEEEE. The CDR3 nucleotides read TGTGCCAGCAGCTGGCCCGGGACAGGGGCCGGGGAGACCCAGTACTTC. It specifies CASSWPGTGAGETQYF.

The rearrangement links TRBV6-5 to TRBJ2-1, with a tentative D call TRBD2 (6 bases). Germline lookup yields CDR1 MNHEY and CDR2 SVGAGI. The germline V and J ends were trimmed by 7 bases and 7 bases, with 17 bases remaining between them. CDR3 length: 14 residues. CDR3 residues: CASTPGRRSNEQFF. As DNA, the CDR3 is TGTGCCAGCACCCCCGGGAGACGGTCGAATGAGCAGTTCTTC.

The chain joins TRBV7-2 to TRBJ2-1, with D maybe TRBD2 (5 bases). There are 16 residues in the CDR3. Germline CDR1 and CDR2: SGHTA and FQGNSA. V was shortened by 3 bases and J by 5 bases, with 17 bases between the two germline ends. The DNA of the CDR3 is TGTGCCAGCAGCTTCGTCTTAGCGAACTCTCACAATGAGCAGTTCTTC. The encoded protein is CASSFVLANSHNEQFF.

The gene calls are TRBV7-2 and TRBJ1-6, with D possibly matching TRBD1 (6 bases). The CDR3 runs to 14 residues. The germline V gene encodes CDR1 SGHTA and CDR2 FQGNSA. Trimming took off 3 bases at V and 9 bases at J, with 12 bases between the two ends. As DNA, the CDR3 is TGTGCCAGCAGCTTCCGACAGGAGGGTTCACCCCTCCACTTT. Its protein is CASSFRQEGSPLHF.